These 13 T cell receptor beta chains came from one sample sequenced in a study of blood T cell repertoires in COVID-19 (dated by TCRdb to between 2020 and 2021). The library relied on the immunoSEQ multiplex PCR assay. TCRdb stores this immuneACCESS table with in-frame sequences only. Part of the clones is absent; in the studies checked, under half of the shortfall reflects unresolved V genes, and no reason is known for the rest. Counted in this sample were over 250,000 clones; roughly nine tenths of them appeared once. Together, the top ten hold 3.5% to 4.5% of the sample. What was sequenced was peripheral blood. These receptors were collected from a man aged 55-75 years who had recovered from COVID-19.

V and J are TRBV6-2 or TRBV6-3 and TRBJ1-6, with D uncertain. CDR1 MNHEY and CDR2 SVGEGT come from the germline V gene. This CDR3 has 14 amino acids. V was shortened by 5 bases and J by 5 bases, with 10 bases between the two germline ends. CDR3 protein: CASSNSGNNSPLHF. In nucleotides, the CDR3 is TGTGCCAGCAGTAATTCAGGAAATAATTCACCCCTCCACTTT.

This clone appeared once. The chain carries TRBV7-6 and TRBJ2-7, with 7 bases aligning to TRBD1. V trimming: 6 bases; J trimming: 1 base; junction bases outside the gene matches: 9. This CDR3 contains 15 residues. Per germline, CDR1 SGHVS and CDR2 FNYEAQ. The CDR3 loop is CASSSGTVRSYEQYF. The CDR3 region has the DNA TGTGCCAGCAGTTCCGGGACAGTGAGGTCCTACGAGCAGTACTTC. The full variable domain, in which reference TRBV7-6 and TRBJ2-7 provide the parts outside the CDR3, is GAGVSQSPRYKVTKRGQDVALRCDPISGHVSLYWYRQALGQGPEFLTYFNYEAQQDKSGLPNDRFSAERPEGSISTLTIQRTEQRDSAMYRCASSSGTVRSYEQYFGPGTRLTVT.

This chain links TRBV5-6 with TRBJ1-1; TRBD1 aligns across 9 bases. This CDR3 is built from 12 residues. V dropped 4 bases and J dropped 10; count of bases not matched to a gene: 5. Germline CDR1 is SGHDT and CDR2 is YYEEEE. The DNA for the CDR3 is TGTGCCAGCAGCCGAACGGACAGGGGAGCTTTCTTT. Its translation: CASSRTDRGAFF.

The chain employs TRBV19 and TRBJ2-1; D remains ambiguous. This CDR3 has 12 residues. Trimming removed 1 base from V and 7 bases from J, with 5 bases in between. Looked up from germline, CDR1 is LNHDA and CDR2 is SQIVND (reference sequence). CDR3 sequence: CASSIGRNEQFF. CDR3 sequence (DNA): TGTGCCAGTAGTATAGGTCGTAATGAGCAGTTCTTC.

About this clone itself: This specimen includes other DNA sequences encoding the same CDR3. This chain links TRBV27 with TRBJ2-1; perhaps TRBD1 as D (5 bases). Germline assignment: CDR1 MNHEY and CDR2 SMNVEV (reference sequence). This CDR3 is 15 amino acids long. V lost 1 base to trimming and J lost 1 base, with 8 bases between them. CDR3 nucleotide sequence: TGTGCCAGCAGTTTATTAGCAGGGTCCTACAATGAGCAGTTCTTC. This codes for CASSLLAGSYNEQFF.

This clone came up a few times. The chain joins TRBV6-6 to TRBJ1-5; the D gene is possibly TRBD1 (5 bases). With 8 bases removed from V and 1 base from J, the gap between germline ends came to 18 bases. CDR3 length: 16 residues. Germline CDR1 MNHNY, CDR2 SVGAGI (reference sequence). This CDR3 is CASCLGAGMSNQPQHF. The CDR3 bases are TGTGCCAGCTGCCTTGGGGCAGGGATGAGCAATCAGCCCCAGCATTTT.

This clone is a singleton in its sample. The chain is built from TRBV6-5 and TRBJ2-7; the D gene is possibly TRBD1 (5 bases). This CDR3 spans 15 amino acids. Germline V gene lookup returns CDR1 MNHEY and CDR2 SVGAGI. V dropped 0 bases and J dropped 1 base, with 10 bases sitting between them. The CDR3 DNA sequence: TGTGCCAGCAGTTACTCGGCAGGGTCATCCTACGAGCAGTACTTC. This translates into CASSYSAGSSYEQYF.

The genes are TRBV9 and TRBJ1-4; 9 nucleotides align to TRBD1. V was pared by 4 bases and J by 8 bases, with 6 bases of the junction left unmatched. Germline V gene lookup returns CDR1 SGDLS and CDR2 YYNGEE. The CDR3 has 14 amino acids. The DNA of the CDR3 is TGTGCCAGCAGCTCGGGACAGGGAGGCGAAAAACTGTTTTTT. Its translation: CASSSGQGGEKLFF. The variable domain in full, with the rest retrieved from reference TRBV9 and TRBJ1-4, is DSGVTQTPKHLITATGQRVTLRCSPRSGDLSVYWYQQSLDQGLQFLIQYYNGEERAKGNILERFSAQQFPDLHSELNLSSLELGDSALYFCASSSGQGGEKLFFGSGTQLSVL.

The chain is built from TRBV5-1 and TRBJ1-1; 10 bases agree with TRBD1. Germline CDR1 SGHRS, CDR2 YFSETQ. The CDR3 loop spans 15 amino acids. The ends lost 3 bases at V and 3 bases at J; junction bases unmatched: 5. The chain's CDR3 is CASSSSGTGDTEAFF. DNA for the CDR3: TGCGCCAGCAGCTCCTCCGGGACAGGGGACACTGAAGCTTTCTTT.

This clone was counted only a few times. The chain couples TRBV9 to TRBJ1-2; TRBD1 matches 10 bases. With 3 bases clipped from V and 4 bases from J, the junction kept 12 bases outside the gene matches. The CDR3 is 17 residues long. Germline V CDR1 and CDR2: SGDLS, YYNGEE. CDR3 DNA: TGTGCCAGCAGCGCAGGGACAGGGGTTGTCATAGGCTATGGCTACACCTTC. This encodes CASSAGTGVVIGYGYTF.

The V and J genes are TRBV3-1 (or the pseudogene TRBV3-2) and TRBJ2-2, with D perhaps matching TRBD2 (5 bases). Germline assignment: CDR1 LGHDT and CDR2 YNNKEL (reference sequence). Trimming left V 6 bases short and J 4 bases short, with 6 bases between. The CDR3 is 12 amino acids. Written as DNA, the CDR3 is TGTGCCAGCAGAGGGAGCACCGGGGAGCTGTTTTTT. It specifies CASRGSTGELFF.

The CDR3 is CASSPRLAGVASTDTQYF. DNA of the CDR3: TGTGCCAGCAGCCCGCGACTAGCGGGGGTAGCGAGCACAGATACGCAGTATTTT. The rearrangement links TRBV11-3 to TRBJ2-3; 12 nucleotides line up with TRBD2. V shed 5 bases, J shed 0 bases, and the junction held 9 bases outside the gene matches. Germline CDR1 reads SGHNT; CDR2 reads YENEEA. CDR3 length: 18 residues.

V is TRBV27 and J is TRBJ1-2; no clear D. The CDR3 length is 15 residues. From germline, CDR1 is MNHEY and CDR2 SMNVEV (reference sequence). V dropped 6 bases and J dropped 2 bases, with 16 bases sitting between them. CDR3 loop: CASSSAGATNYGYTF. The CDR3 DNA reads as TGTGCCAGCAGCTCCGCCGGCGCGACAAACTATGGCTACACCTTC.